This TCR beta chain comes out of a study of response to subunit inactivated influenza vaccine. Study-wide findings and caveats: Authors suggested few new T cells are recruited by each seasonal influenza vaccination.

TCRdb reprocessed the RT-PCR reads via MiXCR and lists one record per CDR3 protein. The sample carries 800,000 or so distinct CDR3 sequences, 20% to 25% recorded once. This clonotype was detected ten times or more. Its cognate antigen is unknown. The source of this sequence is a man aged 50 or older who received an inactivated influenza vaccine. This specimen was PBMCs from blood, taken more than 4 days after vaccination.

The CDR3 protein is CSIGQGARNEQFF. In nucleotides, the CDR3 is TGCAGCATAGGACAGGGGGCGAGGAATGAGCAGTTCTTC. This chain uses TRBV29-1 with TRBJ2-1; 11 nucleotides align to TRBD1. This CDR3 has 13 residues. V gave up 8 bases and J gave up 7 bases; unmatched junction bases: 7. CDR1 is SQVTM and CDR2 is ANQGSEA in the germline V gene.